The 2 T cell receptor beta chains reported below all come from one sample, sequenced in a study of blood T cell repertoires in COVID-19. TCRdb keeps only in-frame clones here, not all; method: immunoSEQ multiplex PCR. This sample has over 250,000 clones, with around 85% found just once. Sequenced input: peripheral blood. The receptor set was obtained from a human donor with COVID-19, enrolled during active disease. The donor label of this sample is uncertain.

This rearrangement joins TRBV13 to TRBJ1-1; D call uncertain. V gave up 3 bases and J gave up 2 bases, with 7 bases separating them. This CDR3 comprises 13 residues. Per the germline V gene, CDR1 is PRHDT and CDR2 is FYEKMQ (reference sequence). The CDR3 loop is CASSLRFNTEAFF. In DNA, the CDR3 is TGTGCCAGCAGCTTGAGGTTTAACACTGAAGCTTTCTTT. The complete variable domain, with remaining parts taken from reference TRBV13 and TRBJ1-1, reads AAGVIQSPRHLIKEKRETATLKCYPIPRHDTVYWYQQGPGQDPQFLISFYEKMQSDKGSIPDRFSAQQFSDYHSELNMSSLELGDSALYFCASSLRFNTEAFFGQGTRLTVV.

CDR3 residues: CASGTGLNTEAFF. The CDR3 coding sequence is TGTGCCAGCGGGACAGGGCTGAACACTGAAGCTTTCTTT. The chain employs TRBV2 and TRBJ1-1; 9 nucleotides match TRBD1. This CDR3 region has 13 residues. In germline, CDR1 is SNHLY, CDR2 FYNNEI. V lost 8 bases, J lost 0 bases, and 1 base stayed unmatched.